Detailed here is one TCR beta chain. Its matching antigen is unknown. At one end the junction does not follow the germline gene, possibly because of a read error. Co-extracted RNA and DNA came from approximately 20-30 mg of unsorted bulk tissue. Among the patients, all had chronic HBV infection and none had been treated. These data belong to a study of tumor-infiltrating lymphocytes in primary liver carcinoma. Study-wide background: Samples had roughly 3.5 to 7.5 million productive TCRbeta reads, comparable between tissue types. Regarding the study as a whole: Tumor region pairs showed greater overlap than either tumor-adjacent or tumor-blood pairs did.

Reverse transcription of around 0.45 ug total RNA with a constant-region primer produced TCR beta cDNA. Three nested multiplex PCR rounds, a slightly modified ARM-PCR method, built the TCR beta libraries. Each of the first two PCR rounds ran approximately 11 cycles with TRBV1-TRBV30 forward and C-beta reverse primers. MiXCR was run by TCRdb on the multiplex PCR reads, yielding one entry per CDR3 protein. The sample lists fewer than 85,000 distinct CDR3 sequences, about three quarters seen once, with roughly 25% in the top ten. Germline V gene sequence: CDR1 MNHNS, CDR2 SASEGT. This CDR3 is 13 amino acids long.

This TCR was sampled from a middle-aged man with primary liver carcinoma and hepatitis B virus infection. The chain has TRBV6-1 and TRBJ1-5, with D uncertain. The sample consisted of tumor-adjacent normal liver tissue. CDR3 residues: CDSSEALLSNQHF. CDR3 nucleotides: TGTGACAGCAGTGAAGCGCTTCTAAGTAACCAGCATTTT.